This T cell receptor beta chain was sequenced in a study of spatial heterogeneity in lung cancer (dated by TCRdb to the late 2010s). For context, the study as a whole: Beta-chain transcripts were consistently detected in greater numbers than alpha-chain transcripts, which likely reflects a higher abundance of beta-chain transcripts. In the raw uncorrected reads, each unique combination of TCR and UMI appeared more than ten times on average. TCR alpha and beta repertoires were quantitatively compared across multiple tumor regions, matched nontumor lung and blood in non-small cell lung cancer. The study linked features of the TCR repertoire to counts of nonsynonymous mutations, which were determined by whole-exome sequencing of tumor tissue. At surgery, roughly 220 tumor regions, approximately 64 matched nontumor lung samples and 56 PBMC samples were TCR-sequenced for both alpha and beta chains. Results and caveats for the whole study, not just this receptor: Confirming at a functional level the hypothesis that regional TCRs recognize regional mutations was considered to require additional single-cell paired TCR alpha and beta sequencing. Ubiquitous expanded tumor TCRs showed up in blood more often at tumor resection than at routine follow-up.

CDR1 and CDR2 are drawn from the germline V gene (reference sequence): DFQATT, SNEGSKA. A distance of 9 bases separates the germline ends of V and J, which lose 2 bases and 0 bases respectively. The CDR3, cysteine through phenylalanine, is 14 amino acids long. Of the read, only the CDR3 DNA is kept; its 42 bases are in frame from base 1. Taken with the paper, the label for time point translates to: sample taken at primary tumor resection. Whole RNA extracted from tumor and nontumor lung tissue, or from cryopreserved PBMC samples, was used for TCR sequencing without cell sorting. Samples were obtained from roughly 72 patients with early-stage, untreated non-small cell lung cancer from the lung TRACERx cohort. A patient was chosen for TCR sequencing only when enough RNA was available from at least two tumor regions. The library was obtained by 5' RACE. Data came from a NextSeq 500. The TCR library protocol attached a unique molecular identifier to each TCR cDNA molecule to allow correction of PCR and sequencing errors. On the study's bioinformatics: TCR identification, UMI-based error correction and CDR3 extraction were performed with Decombinator tools. TCRs above a frequency of 2 per 1,000, corresponding to the top 1% of the tumor frequency distribution, were defined as expanded. Renyi diversity was calculated using the R vegan package after each repertoire was subsampled 100 times to 5,000 TCRs. CDR3 similarity networks were built from amino acid triplet string-kernel similarity, with CDR3s being connected when pairwise similarity was above 0.82. Using fastp trimming at Q25 and MiXCR clonotype assembly, TCRdb reanalyzed the public sequencing data and kept in-frame beta chains. Each entry merges the rows of one CDR3 protein and shows their most common DNA and genes. The V and J calls come from TCRdb's annotation, not from the publication. The sample yields around 87,000 distinct CDR3 sequences; less than 15% were counted once. The ten top clones hold more than 40% of the sample.

The sample holds a few counts of this clonotype. Its antigen is currently not known. No clone much larger than this one lies a single base away; base qualities are absent. The sequenced sample was PBMCs, obtained at surgery. This clonotype originated in a male donor with early-stage non-small cell lung cancer. This receptor chain uses TRBV20-1 and TRBJ2-3; no D gene call is confident. CDR3 protein: CSARQGKSTDTQYF. The sequence in DNA is TGCAGTGCTAGACAAGGAAAGAGCACAGATACGCAGTATTTT.